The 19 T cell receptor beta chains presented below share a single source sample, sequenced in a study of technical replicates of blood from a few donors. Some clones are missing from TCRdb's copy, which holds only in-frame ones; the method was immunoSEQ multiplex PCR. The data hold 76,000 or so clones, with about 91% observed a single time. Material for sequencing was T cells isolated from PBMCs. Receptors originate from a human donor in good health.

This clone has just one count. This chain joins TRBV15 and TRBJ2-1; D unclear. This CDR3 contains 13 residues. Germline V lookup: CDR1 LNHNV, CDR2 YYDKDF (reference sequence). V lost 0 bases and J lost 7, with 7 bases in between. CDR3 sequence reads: CATSRDSVNEQFF. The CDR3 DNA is TGTGCCACCAGCAGAGATAGTGTAAATGAGCAGTTCTTC.

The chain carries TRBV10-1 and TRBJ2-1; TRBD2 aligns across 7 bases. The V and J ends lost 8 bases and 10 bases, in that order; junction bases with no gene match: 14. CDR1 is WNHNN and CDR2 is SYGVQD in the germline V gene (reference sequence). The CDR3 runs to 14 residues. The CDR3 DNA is TGCGCCAGCGGCCAGCGGGGAAGCGGCGGAGAGCAGTTCTTC. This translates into CASGQRGSGGEQFF.

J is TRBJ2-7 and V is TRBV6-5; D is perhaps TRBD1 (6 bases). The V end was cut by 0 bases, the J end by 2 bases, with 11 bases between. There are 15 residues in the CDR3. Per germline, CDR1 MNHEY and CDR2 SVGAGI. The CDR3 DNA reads TGTGCCAGCAGTTACTCCACAGGGTTAGCCTACGAGCAGTACTTC. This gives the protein CASSYSTGLAYEQYF.

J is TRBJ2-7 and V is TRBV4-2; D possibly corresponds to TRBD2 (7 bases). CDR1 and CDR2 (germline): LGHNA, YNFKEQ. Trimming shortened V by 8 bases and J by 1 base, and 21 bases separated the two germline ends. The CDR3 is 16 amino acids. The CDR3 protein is CASSVTLGGGSYEQYF. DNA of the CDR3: TGTGCCAGCTCAGTAACCCTAGGGGGGGGGTCCTACGAGCAGTACTTC.

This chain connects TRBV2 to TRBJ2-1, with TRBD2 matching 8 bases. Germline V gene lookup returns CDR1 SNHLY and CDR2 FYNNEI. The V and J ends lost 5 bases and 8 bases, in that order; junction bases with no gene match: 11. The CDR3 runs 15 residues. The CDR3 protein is CASSLGIAGSDEQFF. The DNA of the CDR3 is TGTGCCAGCAGTCTCGGGATAGCGGGGTCCGATGAGCAGTTCTTC.

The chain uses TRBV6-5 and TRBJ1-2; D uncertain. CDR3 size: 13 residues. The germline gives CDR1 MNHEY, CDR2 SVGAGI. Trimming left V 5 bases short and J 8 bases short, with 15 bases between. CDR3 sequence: CASSRSPDLGYTF. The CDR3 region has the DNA TGTGCCAGCAGTCGGAGCCCCGATTTGGGCTACACCTTC.

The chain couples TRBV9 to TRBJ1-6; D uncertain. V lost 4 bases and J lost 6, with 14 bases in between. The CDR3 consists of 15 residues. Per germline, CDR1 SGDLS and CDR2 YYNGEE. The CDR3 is CASSPELRGNSPLHF. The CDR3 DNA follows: TGTGCCAGCAGCCCAGAGCTACGGGGTAATTCACCCCTCCACTTT.

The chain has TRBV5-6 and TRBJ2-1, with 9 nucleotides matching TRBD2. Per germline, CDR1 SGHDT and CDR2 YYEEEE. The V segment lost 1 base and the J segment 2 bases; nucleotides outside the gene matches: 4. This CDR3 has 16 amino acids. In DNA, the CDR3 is TGTGCCAGCAGCTTGACTCGCGGGAGGGCCTACAATGAGCAGTTCTTC. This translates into CASSLTRGRAYNEQFF.

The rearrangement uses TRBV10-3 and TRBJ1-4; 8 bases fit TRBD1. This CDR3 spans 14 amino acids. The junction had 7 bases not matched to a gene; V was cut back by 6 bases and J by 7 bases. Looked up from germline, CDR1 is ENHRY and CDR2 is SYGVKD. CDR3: CAISQLTGGEKLFF. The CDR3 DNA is TGTGCCATCAGCCAGTTAACAGGGGGTGAAAAACTGTTTTTT.

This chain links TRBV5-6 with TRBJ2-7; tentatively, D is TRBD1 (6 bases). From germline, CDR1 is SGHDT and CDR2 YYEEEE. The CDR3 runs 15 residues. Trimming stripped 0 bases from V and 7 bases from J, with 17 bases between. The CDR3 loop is CASSLVAGELGEQYF. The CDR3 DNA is TGTGCCAGCAGCTTGGTGGCAGGGGAGCTAGGGGAGCAGTACTTC.

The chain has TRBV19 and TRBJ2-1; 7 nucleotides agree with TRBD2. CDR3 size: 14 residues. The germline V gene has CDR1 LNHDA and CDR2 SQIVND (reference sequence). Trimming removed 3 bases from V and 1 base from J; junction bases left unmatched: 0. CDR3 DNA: TGTGCCAGTAGTATGGGAGGGTCCTACAATGAGCAGTTCTTC. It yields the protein CASSMGGSYNEQFF.

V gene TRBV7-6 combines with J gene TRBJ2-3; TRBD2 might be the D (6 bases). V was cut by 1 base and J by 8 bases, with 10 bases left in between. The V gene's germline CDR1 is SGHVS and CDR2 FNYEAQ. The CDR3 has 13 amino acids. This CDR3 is CASSLGVGGTQYF. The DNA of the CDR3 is TGTGCCAGCAGCTTAGGGGTGGGAGGTACGCAGTATTTT.

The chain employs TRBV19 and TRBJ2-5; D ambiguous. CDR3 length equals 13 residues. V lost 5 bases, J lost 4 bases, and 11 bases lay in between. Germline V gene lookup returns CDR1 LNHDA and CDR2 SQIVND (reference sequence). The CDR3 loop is CASSYSSLETQYF. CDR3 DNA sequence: TGTGCCAGTAGTTACTCAAGCCTAGAGACCCAGTACTTC.

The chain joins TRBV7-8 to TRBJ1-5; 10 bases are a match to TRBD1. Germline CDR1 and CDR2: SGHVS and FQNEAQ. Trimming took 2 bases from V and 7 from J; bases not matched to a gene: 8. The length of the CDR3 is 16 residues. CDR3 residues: CASSLMGTGVEQPQHF. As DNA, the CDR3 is TGTGCCAGCAGCTTAATGGGGACAGGGGTAGAACAGCCCCAGCATTTT.

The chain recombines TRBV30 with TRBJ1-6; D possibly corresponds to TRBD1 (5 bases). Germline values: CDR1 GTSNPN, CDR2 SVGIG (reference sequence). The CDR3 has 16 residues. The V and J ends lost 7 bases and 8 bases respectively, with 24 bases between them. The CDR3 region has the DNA TGTGCCTCAGGGATCGGGGTTTGGGGGGTAGATTCACCCCTCCACTTT. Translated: CASGIGVWGVDSPLHF.

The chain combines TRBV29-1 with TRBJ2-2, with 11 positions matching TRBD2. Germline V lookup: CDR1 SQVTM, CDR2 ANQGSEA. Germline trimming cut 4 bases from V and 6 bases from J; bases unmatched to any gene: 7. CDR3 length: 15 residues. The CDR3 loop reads CSVGGLAGGSGELFF. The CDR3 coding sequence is TGCAGCGTTGGGGGGCTAGCGGGAGGTTCCGGGGAGCTGTTTTTT.

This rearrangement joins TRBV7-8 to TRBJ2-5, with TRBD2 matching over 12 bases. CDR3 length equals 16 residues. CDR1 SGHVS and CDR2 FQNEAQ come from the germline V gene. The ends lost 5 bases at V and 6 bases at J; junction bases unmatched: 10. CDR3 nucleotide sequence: TGTGCCAGCAGCCCCCGGACTAGCGGGATAGGAAAGACCCAGTACTTC. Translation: CASSPRTSGIGKTQYF.

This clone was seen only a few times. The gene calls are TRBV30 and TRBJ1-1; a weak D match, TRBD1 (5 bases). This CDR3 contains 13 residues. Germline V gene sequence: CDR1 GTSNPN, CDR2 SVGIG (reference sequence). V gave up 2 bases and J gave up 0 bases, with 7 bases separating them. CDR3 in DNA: TGTGCCTGGAGTAGGGGTATGAACACTGAAGCTTTCTTT. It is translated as CAWSRGMNTEAFF.

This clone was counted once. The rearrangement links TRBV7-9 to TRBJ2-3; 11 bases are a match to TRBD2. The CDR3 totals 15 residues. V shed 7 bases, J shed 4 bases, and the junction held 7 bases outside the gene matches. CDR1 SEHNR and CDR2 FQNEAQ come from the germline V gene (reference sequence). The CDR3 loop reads CASISSGRNADTQYF. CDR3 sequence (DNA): TGTGCCAGCATCTCTAGCGGGAGGAACGCAGATACGCAGTATTTT. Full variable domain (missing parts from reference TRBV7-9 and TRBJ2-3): DTGVSQNPRHKITKRGQNVTFRCDPISEHNRLYWYRQTLGQGPEFLTYFQNEAQLEKSRLLSDRFSAERPKGSFSTLEIQRTEQGDSAMYLCASISSGRNADTQYFGPGTRLTVL.